This T cell receptor (beta chain) is from a study of T-cell reconstitution after alpha-beta-depleted transplantation in children. Overall study results and limits: After transplant, high TCRbeta diversity at day 60 in some patients arose from surviving recipient T cells and thymic progenitors. At one year after transplant, newly produced T cells mostly accounted for T-cell counts and diversity. Reportedly, only several hundred clones from non-depleted graft cells drove alpha-beta T-cell counts at about two months.

This clonotype was detected ten times or more. Its antigen is not identified. CDR3 length equals 14 residues. The V and J ends lost 6 bases and 8 bases, in that order; junction bases with no gene match: 9. Per germline, CDR1 SGHTA and CDR2 FQGNSA. For TCRbeta, the library was prepared with unique molecular identifiers. In TCRdb, the PCR reads were re-called with MiXCR into one record per CDR3 protein. This table holds 140,000 to 150,000 distinct CDR3 sequences, around 10% found once. The chain has TRBV7-2 and TRBJ2-1, with 8 bases fitting TRBD1. The clonotype comes from a female patient aged 2-9 years who had a stem cell transplant for congenital amegakaryocytic thrombocytopenia, so the T cells may come from the graft donor. The starting material was PBMCs, mostly from graft donor cells, obtained 180 days after TCRalphabeta/CD19-depleted stem cell transplant. CDR3 nucleotides: TGTGCCAGCAGGGGACAGGTGAACGGACATGAGCAGTTCTTC. This gives the protein CASRGQVNGHEQFF.